The 7 T cell receptor beta chains below come from one sample, sequenced in a study of shared clonotypes between healthy human individuals. Assay used: immunoSEQ multiplex PCR; TCRdb lists only in-frame clones, some missing. The sample comprises hundreds of thousands of clones, around 76% of which are singletons, and around 12% rests with the top ten. Sequencing input: PBMCs. The receptors originated from a woman in her forties in good health. Some clones in this sample may be carry-over from other donors' samples.

V usage is TRBV2 and J usage is TRBJ2-5, with D maybe TRBD2 (5 bases). The CDR3 spans 15 residues. V was shortened by 6 bases and J by 1 base, with 15 bases between the two germline ends. CDR1 is SNHLY, CDR2 FYNNEI, per germline. CDR3 sequence (DNA): TGTGCCAGCAGCTTTTCGTCGGAGGTCCAAGAGACCCAGTACTTC. Translation gives CASSFSSEVQETQYF. Combining the CDR3 with reference TRBV2 and TRBJ2-5 gives the whole variable domain EPEVTQTPSHQVTQMGQEVILRCVPISNHLYFYWYRQILGQKVEFLVSFYNNEISEKSEIFDDQFSVERPDGSNFTLKIRSTKLEDSAMYFCASSFSSEVQETQYFGPGTRLLVL.

For the CDR3, the DNA is TGTGCCAGAAGCTTGCGAGGGGGCATAAATTCACCCCTCCACTTT. It codes for CARSLRGGINSPLHF. The chain is built from TRBV5-3 and TRBJ1-6; 7 nucleotides agree with TRBD1. TRBV5-3 qualifies as an ORF whose function is uncertain. This CDR3 has 15 amino acids. Germline trimming cut 1 base from V and 7 bases from J; bases unmatched to any gene: 5.

The CDR3 nucleotides read TGCGCCAGCAAAGGCGGACTAGCAGCAGGGGACAATGAGCAGTTCTTC. Its translation is CASKGGLAAGDNEQFF. The V call is TRBV10-1, the J call TRBJ2-1; TRBD2 matches at 8 bases. CDR3 length: 16 amino acids. The V segment lost 7 bases and the J segment 5 bases; nucleotides outside the gene matches: 13. The germline V gene encodes CDR1 WNHNN and CDR2 SYGVQD (reference sequence).

The chain couples TRBV15 to TRBJ2-7; 11 bases match TRBD2. The CDR3 is 14 residues long. The J segment lost 2 bases and the V segment lost 9 bases, leaving 6 bases of the junction unmatched. Germline V gene lookup returns CDR1 LNHNV and CDR2 YYDKDF (reference sequence). As DNA, the CDR3 is TGTGCCACAACTAGCGGGAGACCCCCCTACGAGCAGTACTTC. Its translation: CATTSGRPPYEQYF.

In regard to this clone: Other DNA sequences in this specimen translate into the identical CDR3. The chain links TRBV11-3 to TRBJ2-5, with unresolved D. CDR1 is SGHNT, CDR2 YENEEA, per germline. This CDR3 region has 12 residues. Between the trimmed V and J ends, which lost 1 base and 5 bases, there was a span of 5 bases. The CDR3 loop reads CASSLGSETQYF. As DNA, the CDR3 is TGTGCCAGCAGCTTAGGGTCGGAGACCCAGTACTTC.

The chain is built from TRBV2 and TRBJ1-5; D gene uncertain. Germline V CDR1 and CDR2: SNHLY, FYNNEI. The CDR3 spans 13 residues. The V and J ends lost 7 bases and 0 bases respectively, with 7 bases between them. This chain's CDR3 is CASTLYSNQPQHF. In nucleotides, the CDR3 is TGTGCCAGCACCTTGTATAGCAATCAGCCCCAGCATTTT.

This clone was counted once. The V and J genes are TRBV7-8 and TRBJ2-7; unclear D gene. The CDR3 loop spans 15 amino acids. Trimming removed 6 bases at V and 1 base at J, with 16 bases between. Per the germline V gene, CDR1 is SGHVS and CDR2 is FQNEAQ. CDR3: CASRLGPRLSYEQYF. The CDR3 bases are TGTGCCAGCAGACTTGGACCTCGCCTATCCTACGAGCAGTACTTC.